The clone carrying this T cell receptor beta chain was observed a handful of times. Treatment: roughly 18 received Ad26.COV2.S at low or high dose, single or two shots; roughly five received placebo; per-sample allocation not given. Collection of the samples took place on day 63 after the first injection of vaccine or placebo. This sample is drawn from a study of Ad26.COV2.S vaccination and SARS-CoV-2 variants. The overall study: Dosing was one shot or two shots 56 days apart.

This table comes from immunoSEQ multiplex PCR, and its TCRdb copy is limited to in-frame clones, with some not included. This table has approximately 480,000 clones, approximately 90% appearing once. The TCR sequence derives from a person aged 18 to 59 who received the Ad26.COV2.S COVID-19 vaccine or a placebo. The sequencing here drew on peripheral blood, taken in a trial of Ad26.COV2.S vaccine versus placebo.

CDR3 residues: CASSQGTGPGGEQYF. The CDR3 bases are TGTGCCAGCAGCCAGGGGACAGGGCCAGGGGGCGAGCAGTACTTC. The rearrangement uses TRBV3-1 (or the pseudogene TRBV3-2) and TRBJ2-7; the match to TRBD1 covers 9 bases. Germline loops: CDR1 LGHDT, CDR2 YNNKEL (reference sequence). The length of the CDR3 is 15 residues. Unmatched junction bases numbered 9, after V lost 3 bases and J lost 6 bases.